This T cell receptor (beta chain) was recorded in a study of T cell repertoires in cytomegalovirus infection. The wider study: It was the public TCR beta signatures that indicated both CMV infection and matching HLA type.

TCRdb reprocessed the reads via MiXCR and lists one record per CDR3 protein. The sample includes 300,000 or so distinct CDR3 sequences, about 23% of them seen just once. Note on this clonotype: Antigen: not known.

Study results and limitations: There were HLA-C-restricted CMV-specific TCR beta clonotypes dominating the ex vivo response. Pooled public TCR beta family frequency picked out CMV carriers with the relevant HLA.

Germline CDR1 and CDR2: MNHEY and SVGEGT. Trimming stripped 2 bases from V and 0 bases from J, with 14 bases between. This CDR3 comprises 17 residues. V is TRBV6-2 or TRBV6-3 and J is TRBJ2-1, with D possibly TRBD2 on 5 matching bases. This receptor was obtained from a human donor in good health (CMV status not recorded). Some clones in this sample may be carry-over from other donors' samples. The sample consisted of PBMCs. CDR3 residues: CASSYPGLMSSYNEQFF. CDR3 bases: TGTGCCAGCAGTTACCCCGGACTTATGAGCTCCTACAATGAGCAGTTCTTC.